The next 17 T cell receptor beta chains were all read from a single sample in a study of blood T cell repertoires in COVID-19. The repertoire was sequenced with immunoSEQ multiplex PCR; TCRdb's copy has only in-frame clones and lacks some. The sample holds 37,000 or so clones; approximately 91% are singletons and the top ten take approximately 12%. Source material: peripheral blood. Receptors were obtained from a man in his sixties with active COVID-19.

This rearrangement joins TRBV5-6 to TRBJ1-6; D is perhaps TRBD1 (6 bases). V gave up 2 bases and J gave up 2 bases, with 8 bases separating them. CDR1 and CDR2 (germline): SGHDT, YYEEEE. This CDR3 comprises 15 residues. In nucleotides, the CDR3 is TGTGCCAGCAGCTTTAAGGGGGCCTATAATTCACCCCTCCACTTT. It yields the protein CASSFKGAYNSPLHF.

V usage is TRBV6-5 and J usage is TRBJ2-1; D is perhaps TRBD2 (5 bases). The germline gives CDR1 MNHEY, CDR2 SVGAGI. V lost 5 bases, J lost 8 bases, and 16 bases lay in between. The CDR3 runs 14 residues. CDR3 sequence reads: CASSTSGAAHEQFF. The CDR3 DNA is TGTGCCAGCAGTACATCAGGAGCGGCCCATGAGCAGTTCTTC.

The CDR3 region is CASSPSTPTGEETQYF. For the CDR3, the DNA is TGCGCCAGCAGCCCAAGCACTCCTACAGGGGAAGAGACCCAGTACTTC. The chain joins TRBV4-3 to TRBJ2-5, with TRBD1 identical over 7 bases. CDR3 length equals 16 residues. Trimming removed 4 bases from V and 3 bases from J; junction bases left unmatched: 11. Per germline, CDR1 LGHNA and CDR2 YSLEER.

This chain uses TRBV28 with TRBJ2-7; 12 nucleotides agree with TRBD2. After removal of 5 bases from V and 6 bases from J, the junction contained 8 bases not matched to a gene. The CDR3 runs to 15 residues. Germline CDR1 is MDHEN and CDR2 is SYDVKM. CDR3 sequence reads: CASSIIGLAGLEQYF. DNA of the CDR3: TGTGCCAGCAGTATCATTGGACTAGCGGGACTCGAGCAGTACTTC.

The rearrangement joins TRBV18 to TRBJ2-7; D possibly corresponds to TRBD2 (6 bases). The CDR3 runs to 14 residues. V shed 2 bases and J shed 1 base, with 9 bases lying between them. Germline V gene data show CDR1 as KGHSH and CDR2 as LQKENI. This CDR3 reads CASSPGGGSYEQYF. In DNA, the CDR3 is TGTGCCAGCTCACCAGGGGGAGGTTCCTACGAGCAGTACTTC.

The CDR3 region has the DNA TGTGCCAGCAGCCCGCAGGGGATGTACGAGCAGTACTTC. This translates into CASSPQGMYEQYF. The J gene is TRBJ2-7, the V gene TRBV11-2; D perhaps matches TRBD1 (6 bases). The CDR3 runs to 13 residues. Germline CDR1 reads SGHAT; CDR2 reads FQNNGV. V was cut by 5 bases and J by 4 bases, with 12 bases left in between.

The V call is TRBV13, the J call TRBJ1-1, with 7 positions matching TRBD1. V trimming: 2 bases; J trimming: 6 bases; junction bases outside the gene matches: 9. CDR1 is PRHDT and CDR2 is FYEKMQ in the germline V gene (reference sequence). This CDR3 has 15 residues. The CDR3 loop reads CASSLRGPPAPEAFF. CDR3 sequence (DNA): TGTGCCAGCAGCTTAAGGGGGCCTCCCGCCCCTGAAGCTTTCTTT.

With regard to this clone: The sample contains more than one DNA sequence encoding this CDR3. The genes are TRBV5-1 and TRBJ2-3; 7 bases align to TRBD1. CDR1 SGHRS and CDR2 YFSETQ come from the germline V gene. The CDR3 has 16 amino acids. The V gene end was trimmed by 4 bases and the J gene end by 2 bases; junction bases not matched to a gene: 10. The CDR3 sequence: CASSDRQGGPTDTQYF. CDR3 nucleotide sequence: TGCGCCAGCAGCGACCGACAGGGCGGACCCACAGATACGCAGTATTTT.

This chain uses TRBV11-2 with TRBJ2-7; the D is unclear. Between the trimmed V and J ends, which lost 2 bases and 2 bases, there was a span of 10 bases. Germline V gene lookup returns CDR1 SGHAT and CDR2 FQNNGV. The CDR3 has 14 residues. The CDR3 sequence is CASSLNSGAYEQYF. In DNA form, the CDR3 reads TGTGCCAGCAGCTTAAACTCCGGAGCCTACGAGCAGTACTTC.

This chain links TRBV19 with TRBJ1-1, with 10 nucleotides matching TRBD1. The ends lost 5 bases at V and 5 bases at J; junction bases unmatched: 5. The CDR3 is 14 amino acids. Germline CDR1 and CDR2: LNHDA and SQIVND (reference sequence). Here the CDR3 DNA reads TGTGCCAGTAGTGACAGGGGGCAGGGTACTGAAGCTTTCTTT. Translation gives CASSDRGQGTEAFF.

This clone appeared a single time. This chain uses TRBV7-8 with TRBJ2-7, with D uncertain. The CDR3 is 15 residues long. CDR1 SGHVS and CDR2 FQNEAQ come from the germline V gene. Between the trimmed V and J ends, which lost 1 base and 0 bases, there was a span of 10 bases. The CDR3: CASSLGGGSSYEQYF. The CDR3 region has the DNA TGTGCCAGCAGCTTAGGAGGCGGTAGCTCCTACGAGCAGTACTTC.

The chain is built from TRBV9 and TRBJ2-3; D might be TRBD2 (6 bases). The V end lost 0 bases, the J end lost 0 bases, and 11 bases lay between the germline ends. CDR1 SGDLS and CDR2 YYNGEE come from the germline V gene. The CDR3 contains 16 residues. In DNA form, the CDR3 reads TGTGCCAGCAGCGTAGGTGGCGGGATCAGCACAGATACGCAGTATTTT. As protein: CASSVGGGISTDTQYF.

This chain uses TRBV12-5 with TRBJ2-1, with 8 bases aligning to TRBD2. Germline V CDR1 and CDR2: LGHNT, FRNRAP. The CDR3 is made up of 16 amino acids. V shed 7 bases, J shed 9 bases, and the junction held 17 bases outside the gene matches. CDR3 in DNA: TGTGCTAGTGCCTCTGTCGGGGGGGCTATGGGGCCTGAGCAGTTCTTC. It yields the protein CASASVGGAMGPEQFF.

This chain links TRBV7-2 with TRBJ2-5; 9 bases match TRBD2. The CDR3 is 15 amino acids. The ends lost 4 bases at V and 6 bases at J; junction bases unmatched: 9. Germline V gives CDR1 SGHTA, CDR2 FQGNSA. CDR3 sequence reads: CASSSRAGGRKTQYF. Written as DNA, the CDR3 is TGTGCCAGCAGCTCTCGAGCGGGAGGTCGGAAGACCCAGTACTTC. The full variable domain, completed using reference TRBV7-2 and TRBJ2-5, is GAGVSQSPSNKVTEKGKDVELRCDPISGHTALYWYRQSLGQGLEFLIYFQGNSAPDKSGLPSDRFSAERTGGSVSTLTIQRTQQEDSAVYLCASSSRAGGRKTQYFGPGTRLLVL.

V and J are TRBV11-2 and TRBJ2-1, with 10 bases fitting TRBD2. V lost 1 base, J lost 7 bases, and 7 bases stayed unmatched. Germline V gene lookup returns CDR1 SGHAT and CDR2 FQNNGV. CDR3 length: 16 amino acids. The CDR3 protein is CASSLGWLAGENEQFF. The DNA of the CDR3 is TGTGCCAGCAGCTTAGGGTGGCTAGCGGGAGAGAATGAGCAGTTCTTC.

The chain employs TRBV4-1 and TRBJ1-4; TRBD1 matches 7 bases. There are 16 residues in the CDR3. Germline assignment: CDR1 MGHRA and CDR2 YSYEKL. Germline trimming cut 1 base from V and 0 bases from J; bases unmatched to any gene: 2. CDR3 DNA: TGCGCCAGCAGCCAAGCCGGGACAGCAACTAATGAAAAACTGTTTTTT. This translates into CASSQAGTATNEKLFF.

Note on this clone: Other DNA sequences in this sample translate to the same CDR3. The V gene is TRBV6-6, the J gene TRBJ1-5; no clear D gene. CDR1 and CDR2 from the germline V gene are MNHNY and SVGAGI (reference sequence). The length of the CDR3 is 14 residues. With 0 bases removed from V and 3 bases from J, the gap between germline ends came to 6 bases. The CDR3 coding sequence is TGTGCCAGCAGTTACTCTGAGGACAATCAGCCCCAGCATTTT. Its translation is CASSYSEDNQPQHF.